The T cell receptor beta chain described here comes from a study of T cells in Graves' hyperthyroidism and ophthalmopathy (dated by TCRdb to between 2018 and 2021). A note on the overall study: Peripheral blood was collected at initial diagnosis, before any treatment. To identify TCR V-J signatures that set the groups apart, the researchers used a discovery cohort of 100 patients, made up of under 45 with Graves' ophthalmopathy and about 60 with stable Graves' hyperthyroidism. Thyroid tissue and blood T-cell repertoires from more than five Graves' hyperthyroidism patients were also compared in the study. After sampling, hyperthyroidism patients received methimazole starting at 30 mg daily, and ophthalmopathy patients received high-dose intravenous methylprednisolone. Prospective prediction of ophthalmopathy was tested in an independent validation cohort consisting of some 19 hyperthyroidism patients and around 17 patients who later progressed to ophthalmopathy. The paper reports TCR Vbeta CDR3 sequencing of some 140 peripheral blood samples: around 41 ophthalmopathy, roughly 80 hyperthyroidism and approximately 17 progressor patients. For training and testing, the 95 to 100 patients in the discovery cohort were randomly divided in a 7:3 ratio.

General study outcomes and caveats: In validation, progression to ophthalmopathy was predicted by the model with almost 71% sensitivity and around 76% specificity, a median of approximately 6.5 months before onset. Most expanded thyroid clonotypes (frequency above 0.001) were also detected in blood, suggesting blood repertoires may reflect thyroid immune responses. Sample size was not statistically predetermined, and blinding of investigators to group allocation was not performed. A 13 V-J signature model separated ophthalmopathy from stable hyperthyroidism, with nearly 90% sensitivity and 81.08% specificity in cross-validation and 80%/75% in testing.

A word on this clonotype: What this receptor recognizes is not known. The junction departs from germline at one end; a sequencing error may be responsible.

The TCR beta CDR3 regions were amplified from the RNA transcripts. For the first round of RT-PCR on the TCR CDR3, the HTBI primer set was used together with the Qiagen OneStep RT-PCR kit. Libraries were constructed in a second round of multiplex PCR, after which size selection and purification were carried out. The libraries were sequenced on an Illumina HiSeq2000 using paired-end 100 bp reads. Per the authors' processing: Raw data were processed with SOAPnuke, discarding reads with adapters, uncalled bases, mean Phred below 15, or no exact constant-primer or identifier match. High-quality paired reads were merged using COPE v1.2.5, and each unique nucleotide sequence was defined as a clonotype. MiTCR v1.1 was used to align the clonotypes against IMGT TRBV, TRBD and TRBJ reference segments. Analysis was restricted to V-J combinations with a frequency above 0.0001, which covered roughly 99% of repertoires. The TCS score was defined as the ratio of F50 (clonal expansion) to E x V (chaos), calculated using BLOSUM62-based TCRdist between CDR3 peptides within each V-J. Welch's t-statistics and random forest reduced approximately 520 V-J features to about 12, which were used in a naive Bayes classifier (R e1071). The public reads were reprocessed in TCRdb via fastp at Q25 and MiXCR, keeping in-frame beta chains. Every CDR3 protein is listed once, alongside the most common genes and DNA of its rows. V and J calls and clone size were set by TCRdb, not the authors. The table for this sample lists hundreds of thousands of distinct CDR3 sequences; around 20% of them were counted only once. The ten largest clones represent approximately 15% of the sample.

CDR1 and CDR2 are read off the germline V gene as SGHRS and YFSETQ. The CDR3 starts with the cysteine, ends with the phenylalanine, and has 12 residues. CDR3 DNA only is kept here, 36 bases in frame from base 1. Hyperthyroidism patients were aged 18 to 65 years and newly diagnosed, with disease duration of less than 2 months. The study excluded patients with uncontrolled infections, other autoimmune diseases, pregnancy or lactation. Diagnoses were established on the basis of clinical symptoms, serum thyroxine and TRAb, thyroid ultrasound, and orbital computed tomography. Blood from progressor patients was drawn when they were first diagnosed with hyperthyroidism, before any ophthalmopathy symptoms appeared. Ficoll-Paque density gradient centrifugation was used to isolate PBMCs from around 10 ml of fresh peripheral blood. Progressor patients were defined as those initially diagnosed with Graves' hyperthyroidism in whom ophthalmopathy developed during follow-up. Total RNA was extracted using Trizol reagent, and RNA quality was assessed on an Agilent 2100 Bioanalyzer.

The TCR originated in a woman between 50 and 59 years old with Graves' hyperthyroidism that later progressed to Graves' ophthalmopathy. The sequence links TRBV5-1 to TRBJ1-1, with the D gene not clear enough to name. Sequencing input: blood. Here the CDR3 is given as CASREVNIEAFF. The bases are TGCGCCAGCCGGGAGGTGAACATTGAAGCTTTCTTT.